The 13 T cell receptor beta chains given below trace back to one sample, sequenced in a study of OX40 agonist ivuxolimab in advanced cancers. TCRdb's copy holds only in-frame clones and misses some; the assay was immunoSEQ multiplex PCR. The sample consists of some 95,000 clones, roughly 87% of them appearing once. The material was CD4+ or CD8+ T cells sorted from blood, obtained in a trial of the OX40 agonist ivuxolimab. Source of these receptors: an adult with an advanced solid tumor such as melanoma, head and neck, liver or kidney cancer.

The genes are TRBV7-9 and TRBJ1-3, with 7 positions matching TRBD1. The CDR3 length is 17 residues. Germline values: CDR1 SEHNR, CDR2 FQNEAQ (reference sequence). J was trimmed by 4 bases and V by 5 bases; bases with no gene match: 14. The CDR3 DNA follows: TGTGCCAGCAGCAGTTCCCAGGGGGACCCAATCGGAAACACCATATATTTT. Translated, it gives CASSSSQGDPIGNTIYF.

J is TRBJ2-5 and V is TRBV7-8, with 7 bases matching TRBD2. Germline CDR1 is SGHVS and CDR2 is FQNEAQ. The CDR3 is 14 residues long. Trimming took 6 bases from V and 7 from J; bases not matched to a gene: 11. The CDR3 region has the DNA TGTGCCAGCAGATCTATGGGGGGGTCGGGGACCCAGTACTTC. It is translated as CASRSMGGSGTQYF.

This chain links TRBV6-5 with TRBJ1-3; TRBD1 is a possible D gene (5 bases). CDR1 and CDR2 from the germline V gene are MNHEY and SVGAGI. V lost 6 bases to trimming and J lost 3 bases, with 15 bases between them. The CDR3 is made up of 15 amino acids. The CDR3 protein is CASSPRGAGGNTIYF. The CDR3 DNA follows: TGTGCCAGCAGCCCCCGAGGGGCAGGTGGAAACACCATATATTTT.

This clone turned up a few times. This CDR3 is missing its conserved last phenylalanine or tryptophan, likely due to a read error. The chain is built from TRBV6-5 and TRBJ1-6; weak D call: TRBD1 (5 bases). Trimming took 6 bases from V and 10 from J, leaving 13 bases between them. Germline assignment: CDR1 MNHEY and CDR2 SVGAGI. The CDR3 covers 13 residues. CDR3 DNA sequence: TGTGCCAGCAGGGCGGGGGGAGGATCACCCCTCCACCTT. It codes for CASRAGGGSPLHL.

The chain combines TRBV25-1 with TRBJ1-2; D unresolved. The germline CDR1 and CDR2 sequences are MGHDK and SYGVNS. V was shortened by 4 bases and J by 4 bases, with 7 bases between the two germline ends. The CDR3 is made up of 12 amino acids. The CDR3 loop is CASSGTGYGYTF. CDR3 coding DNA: TGTGCCAGCAGTGGAACCGGCTATGGCTACACCTTC.

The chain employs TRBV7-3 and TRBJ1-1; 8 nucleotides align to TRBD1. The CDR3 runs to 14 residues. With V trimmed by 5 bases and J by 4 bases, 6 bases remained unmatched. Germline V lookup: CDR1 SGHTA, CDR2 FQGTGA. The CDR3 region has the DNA TGTGCCAGCAGCCCCGGACAGGGAGGCACTGAAGCTTTCTTT. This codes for CASSPGQGGTEAFF.

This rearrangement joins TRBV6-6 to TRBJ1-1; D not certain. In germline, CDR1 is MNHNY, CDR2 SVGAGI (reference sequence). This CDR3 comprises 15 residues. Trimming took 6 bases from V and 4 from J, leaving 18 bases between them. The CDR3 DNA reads TGTGCCAGCAGATCCCCGTGGAGGGCCGGCACTGAAGCTTTCTTT. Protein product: CASRSPWRAGTEAFF.

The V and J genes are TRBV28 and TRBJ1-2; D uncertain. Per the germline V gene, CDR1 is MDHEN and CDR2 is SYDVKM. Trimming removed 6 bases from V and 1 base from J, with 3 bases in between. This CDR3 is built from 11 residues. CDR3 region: CASRHNYGYTF. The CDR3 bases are TGTGCCAGCAGACATAACTATGGCTACACCTTC.

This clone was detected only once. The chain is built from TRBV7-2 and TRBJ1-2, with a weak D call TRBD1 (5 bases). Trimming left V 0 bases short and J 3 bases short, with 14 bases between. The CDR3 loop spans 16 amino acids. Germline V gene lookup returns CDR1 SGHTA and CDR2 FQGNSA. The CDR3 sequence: CASSLALRQRHYGYTF. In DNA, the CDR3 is TGTGCCAGCAGCTTAGCGCTGAGACAGAGACACTATGGCTACACCTTC.

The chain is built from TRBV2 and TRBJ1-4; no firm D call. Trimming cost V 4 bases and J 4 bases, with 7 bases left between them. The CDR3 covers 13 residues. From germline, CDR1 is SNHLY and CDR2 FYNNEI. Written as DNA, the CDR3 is TGTGCCAGCAGTGCAGTGGGTAATGAAAAACTGTTTTTT. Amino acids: CASSAVGNEKLFF.

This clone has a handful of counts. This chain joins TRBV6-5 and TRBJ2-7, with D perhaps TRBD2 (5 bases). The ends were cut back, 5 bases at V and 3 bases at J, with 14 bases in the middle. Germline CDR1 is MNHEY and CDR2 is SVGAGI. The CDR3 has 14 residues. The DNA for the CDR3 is TGTGCCAGCAGTACCGACGGGGATGTCTACGAGCAGTACTTC. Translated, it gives CASSTDGDVYEQYF.

The CDR3 DNA is TGTGCCAGCAGCGAAGATGCCCAGGGGGCGCCCCACTACGAGCAGTACTTC. Its protein is CASSEDAQGAPHYEQYF. The V call is TRBV11-2, the J call TRBJ2-7; 8 bases line up with TRBD1. The CDR3 length is 17 residues. Trimming took 5 bases from V and 3 from J; bases not matched to a gene: 15. Germline V gene sequence: CDR1 SGHAT, CDR2 FQNNGV.

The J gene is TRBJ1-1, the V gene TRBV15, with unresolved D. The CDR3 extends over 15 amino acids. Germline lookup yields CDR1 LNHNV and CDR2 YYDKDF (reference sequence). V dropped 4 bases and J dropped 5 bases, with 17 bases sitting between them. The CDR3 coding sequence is TGTGCCACCAGCACCCCGGAGGGAGAGAAGACTGAAGCTTTCTTT. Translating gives CATSTPEGEKTEAFF. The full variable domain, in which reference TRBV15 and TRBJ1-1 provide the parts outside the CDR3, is DAMVIQNPRYQVTQFGKPVTLSCSQTLNHNVMYWYQQKSSQAPKLLFHYYDKDFNNEADTPDNFQSRRPNTSFCFLDIRSPGLGDTAMYLCATSTPEGEKTEAFFGQGTRLTVV.